A few counts support the clone carrying this T cell receptor beta chain. This entry is derived from a study of PD-1 blockade in classical Hodgkin lymphoma. The overall study: Patients were treated with nivolumab at 3 mg/kg, and this was given intravenously every 2 weeks.

Some clones are missing from TCRdb's copy, which holds only in-frame ones; the method was immunoSEQ multiplex PCR. Of about 22,000 clones in the sample, around 68% were seen once. Germline V gene lookup returns CDR1 GTSNPN and CDR2 SVGIG (reference sequence). The V segment lost 1 base and the J segment 0 bases; nucleotides outside the gene matches: 5. The CDR3 runs to 15 residues. Time point specified: cycle 4 day 1 (C4D1), after 5 to 7 weeks of nivolumab. Relapse was seen in all patients after autologous stem cell transplantation, and brentuximab vedotin exposure was variable. The study purified CD4+ T cells from thawed PBMCs using magnetic negative selection.

J is TRBJ2-5 and V is TRBV30; 7 nucleotides agree with TRBD1. This receptor was taken from a human donor with classical Hodgkin lymphoma. The material was CD4+ T cells from blood, obtained before the fourth cycle of nivolumab. The CDR3 nucleotides are TGTGCCTGGAGTGCTGACAGGGACGACCAAGAGACCCAGTACTTC. It yields the protein CAWSADRDDQETQYF.